Listed below are T cell receptor beta chains from one sample, sequenced in a study of siplizumab effects on memory and regulatory T cells. Profiled with immunoSEQ multiplex PCR; TCRdb holds only in-frame clones, not every one. The data show 37,000 or so clones, roughly nine tenths seen once. Sequenced sample: naive CD4+ T cells sorted from blood. The receptors were sampled from a human donor in good health. Both conserved end residues are trimmed from each CDR3. D genes are given only for firm matches.

v_gene	j_gene	d_gene	CDR3aa
TRBV11-2	TRBJ2-2	NA	ASSPAANTGELF
TRBV9	TRBJ2-5	TRBD1	ASTYGQGYETQY
TRBV6-1	TRBJ2-7	NA	ASSSPYEQY
TRBV30	TRBJ1-5	TRBD1	AWSTGGGNQPQH
TRBV5-8	TRBJ2-5	NA	ASSRDFKETQY
TRBV18	TRBJ2-7	TRBD1	ASSPRTGIPYEQY
TRBV20-1	TRBJ1-2	TRBD1	SAWTGGGYT
TRBV7-8	TRBJ1-3	TRBD1	ASSLVSPGQYSGNTIY
TRBV19	TRBJ2-7	TRBD1	ASSTAGTASYEQY
TRBV18	TRBJ1-4	NA	ASSPSGATNEKLF
TRBV6-5	TRBJ2-5	NA	ASTQSGRETQY
TRBV6-1	TRBJ1-1	TRBD1	ASSLTGRTEAF
TRBV19	TRBJ1-6	NA	ASSPSPNSPLH
TRBV5-1	TRBJ2-3	NA	ASSLGEDTQY
TRBV18	TRBJ2-5	NA	ASSPAETQY
TRBV5-6	TRBJ2-1	TRBD1	ASSSGQGSYNEQF
TRBV11-2	TRBJ1-2	NA	ASSLTQRGPGYT
TRBV11-3	TRBJ2-2	NA	ASSLNTGELF
TRBV28	TRBJ2-7	NA	ASSSGQSYEQY
TRBV9	TRBJ2-1	NA	ASSKGGNFYNEQF
TRBV5-8	TRBJ2-1	NA	ASRSGRGGSYNEQF
TRBV5-1	TRBJ1-2	NA	ASSPFSLTSNYGYT
TRBV7-9	TRBJ2-7	TRBD1	ASSKDRGYEQY
TRBV7-2	TRBJ1-2	NA	ASTKRAVGHYGYT
TRBV10-1	TRBJ2-2	NA	ASSSNNRGELF
TRBV5-6	TRBJ1-2	NA	ASSSGEGIYGYT